A selection of T cell receptor beta chains follows, all from one sample in a study of vaccination and CD4 T cells after COVID-19. Their antigens are not known. TCRdb reprocessed the PCR reads with MiXCR, giving one entry per CDR3 protein. The table has about 20,000 distinct CDR3 sequences, about 41% seen once. Sequencing was performed on CD4+ T cells from blood, cultured in vitro. The source of these receptors is a human donor who had recovered from COVID-19. CDR3s include the opening cysteine and the closing phenylalanine or tryptophan. The order of the fields is J gene, V gene, clone size, D gene, CDR3 DNA, CDR3 protein. The D gene is left open where the match is weak. Size is stated for part of the rows, as once, few or many counts, or as a class when the clone is expanded.

TRBJ2-7,TRBV6-1,few,-,TGTGCCAGCAGCCGAGGGGGGGAATCCTACGAGCAGTACTTC,CASSRGGESYEQYF
TRBJ2-5,TRBV10-2,few,TRBD1,TGCGCCAGCAGGCCTCAGGGGGACAGGGGGCTTGTGGAGACCCAGTACTTC,CASRPQGDRGLVETQYF
TRBJ2-1,TRBV20-1,few,-,TGCAGTGCTAGAGTTCAGGGGCCATATGGAGAGCAGTTCTTC,CSARVQGPYGEQFF
TRBJ2-5,TRBV11-2,-,TRBD1,TGTGCCAGCAGCACCCGACAGGGGGTTAGGGAGACCCAGTACTTC,CASSTRQGVRETQYF
TRBJ2-1,TRBV12-3/TRBV12-4,-,TRBD2,TGTGCCAGCAGTCTAGTAGCGGGGGCCCTTTACAATGAGCAGTTCTTC,CASSLVAGALYNEQFF
TRBJ1-5,TRBV6-1,-,TRBD1,TGTGCCAGCAGTGTACAGGGGAGTGGCAATCAGCCCCAGCATTTT,CASSVQGSGNQPQHF
TRBJ1-3,TRBV19,-,TRBD1,TGTGCCAGTAGCGACGACAGGGCACCTGGAAACACCATATATTTT,CASSDDRAPGNTIYF
TRBJ1-2,TRBV27,-,-,TGTGCCAGCAGACAGGGACAATCGAACGGCGGCTACACCTTC,CASRQGQSNGGYTF
TRBJ2-7,TRBV6-1,-,-,TGTGCCAGCAAGATGGGCAATGCCGCTACCGAGCAGTACTTC,CASKMGNAATEQYF
TRBJ2-7,TRBV12-3/TRBV12-4,-,TRBD1,TGTGCCAGCAGCGGACAGGGGGCTTCAAGTACCTACGAGCAGTACTTC,CASSGQGASSTYEQYF
TRBJ1-2,TRBV11-2,-,-,TGTGCCAGCAGCCTCAGTACAGGGAACTATGGCTACACCTTC,CASSLSTGNYGYTF
TRBJ1-2,TRBV7-9,-,TRBD1,TGTGCCAGCAGCTTTCGACAGGGGGTAGGCAACTATGGCTACACCTTC,CASSFRQGVGNYGYTF
TRBJ1-2,TRBV6-1,few,-,TGTGCCAGCAGGGCGGCCTCTAACTATGGCTACACCTTC,CASRAASNYGYTF
TRBJ2-2,TRBV6-5,-,TRBD2,TGTGCCAGCAGTTATTCGACTAGCGGGGGGAACACCGGGGAGCTGTTTTTT,CASSYSTSGGNTGELFF
TRBJ1-2,TRBV7-2,few,-,TGTGCCAGCAGCGATCCCGGGACCGTTGGCTACACCTTC,CASSDPGTVGYTF
TRBJ2-5,TRBV6-1,-,TRBD1,TGTGCCAGCAGTGAAAGGGTACAGGGGGCGGGGGAGACCCAGTACTTC,CASSERVQGAGETQYF
TRBJ1-2,TRBV28,-,-,TGTGCCAGCAGTTACCGGAGGGTCGGCTATGGCTACACCTTC,CASSYRRVGYGYTF
TRBJ1-5,TRBV19,few,-,TGTGCCAGTAGTATAGAGGGGCTAGGCAATCAGCCCCAGCATTTT,CASSIEGLGNQPQHF
TRBJ2-2,TRBV27,-,TRBD2,TGTGCCAGCAGTTCCCGTCCATACGCGGGGGGTAACACCGGGGAGCTGTTTTTT,CASSSRPYAGGNTGELFF
TRBJ1-1,TRBV11-3,few,TRBD1,TGTGCCAGCAGCGCCCGACTGGACAGGGGGCCCCGGACTGAAGCTTTCTTT,CASSARLDRGPRTEAFF
TRBJ2-2,TRBV19,once,-,TGTGCCAGTAGTATAGAAGGGGGGACCGGGGAGCTGTTTTTT,CASSIEGGTGELFF
TRBJ2-2,TRBV6-2/TRBV6-3,few,TRBD2,TGTGCCAGTAGTGCCTACGTAGCGGGAGCCGGGGAGCTGTTTTTT,CASSAYVAGAGELFF
TRBJ2-5,TRBV6-5,-,-,TGTGCCAGCAGTTACAAGGACAGTCAAGAGACCCAGTACTTC,CASSYKDSQETQYF
TRBJ2-2,TRBV4-1,once,TRBD1,TGCGCCAGCAGCCATACGACAGGGGCTAACACCGGGGAGCTGTTTTTT,CASSHTTGANTGELFF
TRBJ1-3,TRBV2,-,-,TGTGCCAGCAGTGGGGATCTTGCTGGAAACACCATATATTTT,CASSGDLAGNTIYF
TRBJ2-3,TRBV19,-,-,TGTGCCAGTAGTATCGGCCCTGTAGGGGGAGATACGCAGTATTTT,CASSIGPVGGDTQYF
TRBJ1-2,TRBV20-1,few,TRBD1,TGCAGTGCTAGAGAGTCTGCGGACAGGGGGATTGGCTACACCTTC,CSARESADRGIGYTF
TRBJ2-1,TRBV18,-,TRBD2,TGTGCCAGCTCATCTTGGACTAGCACCCACGCTCAGTTCTTC,CASSSWTSTHAQFF